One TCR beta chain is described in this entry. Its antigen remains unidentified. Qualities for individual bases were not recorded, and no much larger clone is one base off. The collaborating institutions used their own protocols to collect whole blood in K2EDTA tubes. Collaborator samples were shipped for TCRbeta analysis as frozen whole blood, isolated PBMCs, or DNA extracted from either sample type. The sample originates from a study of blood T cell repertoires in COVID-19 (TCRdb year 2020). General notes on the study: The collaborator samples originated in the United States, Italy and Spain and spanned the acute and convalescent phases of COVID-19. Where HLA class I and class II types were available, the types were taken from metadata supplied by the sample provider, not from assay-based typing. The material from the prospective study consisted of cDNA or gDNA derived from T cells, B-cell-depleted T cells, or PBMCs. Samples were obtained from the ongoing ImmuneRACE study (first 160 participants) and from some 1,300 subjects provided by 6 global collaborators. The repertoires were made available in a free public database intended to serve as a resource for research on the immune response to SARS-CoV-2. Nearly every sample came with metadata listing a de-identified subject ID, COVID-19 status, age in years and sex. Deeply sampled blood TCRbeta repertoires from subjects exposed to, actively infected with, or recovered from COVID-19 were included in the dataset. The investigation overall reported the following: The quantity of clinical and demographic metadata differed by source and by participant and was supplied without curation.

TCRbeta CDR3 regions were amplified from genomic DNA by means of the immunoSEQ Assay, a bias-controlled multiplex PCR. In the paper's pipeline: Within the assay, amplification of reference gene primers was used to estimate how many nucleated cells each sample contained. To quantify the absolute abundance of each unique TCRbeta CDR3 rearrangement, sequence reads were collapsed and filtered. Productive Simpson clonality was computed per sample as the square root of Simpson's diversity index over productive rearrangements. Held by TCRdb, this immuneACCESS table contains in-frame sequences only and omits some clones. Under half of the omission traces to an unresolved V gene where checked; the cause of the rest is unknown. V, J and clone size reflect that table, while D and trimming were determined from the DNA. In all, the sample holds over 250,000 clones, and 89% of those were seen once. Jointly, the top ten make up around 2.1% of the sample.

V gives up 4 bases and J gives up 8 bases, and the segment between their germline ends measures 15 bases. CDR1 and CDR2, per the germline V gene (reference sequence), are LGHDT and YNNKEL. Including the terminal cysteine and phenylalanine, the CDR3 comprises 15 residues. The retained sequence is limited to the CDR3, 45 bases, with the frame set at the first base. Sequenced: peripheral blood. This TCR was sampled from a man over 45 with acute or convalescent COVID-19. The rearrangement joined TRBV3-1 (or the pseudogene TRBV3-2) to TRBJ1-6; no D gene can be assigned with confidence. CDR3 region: CASSRETGGYSPLHF. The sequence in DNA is TGTGCCAGCAGCCGCGAGACTGGTGGATATTCACCCCTCCACTTT.